This TCR beta chain was captured in a study of CD8 T cells in ankylosing spondylitis. V dropped 6 bases and J dropped 2 bases, with 14 bases sitting between them. Germline CDR1 and CDR2: DFQATT and SNEGSKA (reference sequence). This CDR3 has 13 residues. The study's findings and limits: Certain motif variants had earlier been reported in reactive arthritis synovial fluid and blood. Seemingly characteristic of ankylosing spondylitis blood was a TCR beta motif consisting of eight highly homologous variants. From matched ankylosing spondylitis synovial fluid, disease-linked clones were reportedly recovered at significantly enriched levels.

This clonotype was detected ten times or more. Its antigen is as yet unknown. Library preparation for TCR beta used quantitative 5'-RACE with molecular barcodes. TCRdb used MiXCR to reprocess the 5' RACE reads, holding one entry per CDR3 protein. The data show some 70,000 distinct CDR3 sequences, about 5.2% seen once. This TCR was sampled from a male donor with ankylosing spondylitis or in good health (not recorded which). The rearrangement links TRBV20-1 to TRBJ2-7, with D perhaps TRBD1 (5 bases). Sequencing was carried out using blood, either unsorted or a sorted T cell fraction (not recorded which). The CDR3 spells CSAKKTAAYEQYF. CDR3 nucleotide sequence: TGCAGTGCCAAAAAGACAGCAGCCTACGAGCAGTACTTC.